What follows is one T cell receptor (beta chain) and its context. This entry is derived from a study of blood T cells in healthy people across ages. Sample-barcoded 5' priming and a J-beta primer mix drove a second PCR of roughly 6 to 12 cycles. Using its own MiXCR run on the 5' RACE reads, TCRdb lists one record per CDR3 protein. This sample yields roughly 550,000 distinct CDR3 sequences, of which around 24% are seen a single time; 8.7% belongs to the top ten. V lost 5 bases to trimming and J lost 1 base, with 14 bases between them. This CDR3 contains 16 residues. Per germline, CDR1 SGHAT and CDR2 FQDESV (reference sequence). These data were also reused for a study on T cells of mothers and their children. From that paper: The extracted RNA was employed in its entirety for cDNA synthesis, at roughly 1.5 ug per 15 ul. Similar thymic selection effects on TCR recombination output appear in pairs, both related and unrelated.

The source material was blood. V usage is TRBV11-1 and J usage is TRBJ2-2; maybe TRBD2 (6 bases). This clonotype was sampled from a boy between 10 and 17 years old in good health. The CDR3 is CASSDLSSENTGELFF. As DNA, the CDR3 is TGTGCCAGCAGCGATCTGTCTAGCGAGAACACCGGGGAGCTGTTTTTT. Full variable domain (outside the CDR3, taken from reference TRBV11-1 and TRBJ2-2): EAEVAQSPRYKITEKSQAVAFWCDPISGHATLYWYRQILGQGPELLVQFQDESVVDDSQLPKDRFSAERLKGVDSTLKIQPAELGDSAMYLCASSDLSSENTGELFFGEGSRLTVL.